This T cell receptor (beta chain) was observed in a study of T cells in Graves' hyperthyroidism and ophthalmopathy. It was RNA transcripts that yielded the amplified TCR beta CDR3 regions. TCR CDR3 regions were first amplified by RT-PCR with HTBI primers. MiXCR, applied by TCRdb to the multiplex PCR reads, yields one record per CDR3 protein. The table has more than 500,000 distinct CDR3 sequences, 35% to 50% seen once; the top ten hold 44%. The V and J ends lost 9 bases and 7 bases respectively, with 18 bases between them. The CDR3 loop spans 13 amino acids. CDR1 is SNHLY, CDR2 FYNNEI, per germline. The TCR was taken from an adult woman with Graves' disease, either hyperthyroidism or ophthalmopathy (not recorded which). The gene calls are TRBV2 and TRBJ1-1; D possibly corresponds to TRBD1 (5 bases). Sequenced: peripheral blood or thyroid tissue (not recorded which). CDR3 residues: CARTPLGRYEAFF. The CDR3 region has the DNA TGTGCCAGAACACCCTTGGGACGTTATGAAGCTTTCTTT.